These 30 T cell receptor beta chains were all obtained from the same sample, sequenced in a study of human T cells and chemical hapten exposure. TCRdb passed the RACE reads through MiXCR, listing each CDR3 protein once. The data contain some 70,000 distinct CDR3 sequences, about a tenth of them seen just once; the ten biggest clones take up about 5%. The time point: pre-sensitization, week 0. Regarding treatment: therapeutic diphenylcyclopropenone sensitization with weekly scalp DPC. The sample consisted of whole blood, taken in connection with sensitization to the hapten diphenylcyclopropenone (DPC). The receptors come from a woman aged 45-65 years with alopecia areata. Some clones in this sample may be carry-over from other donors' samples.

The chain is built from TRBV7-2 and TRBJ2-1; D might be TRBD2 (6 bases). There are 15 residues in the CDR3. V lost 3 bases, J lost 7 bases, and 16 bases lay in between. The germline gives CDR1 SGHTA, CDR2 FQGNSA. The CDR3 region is CASSFIAAGRNEQFF. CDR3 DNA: TGTGCCAGCAGCTTTATAGCTGCTGGGAGGAATGAGCAGTTCTTC.

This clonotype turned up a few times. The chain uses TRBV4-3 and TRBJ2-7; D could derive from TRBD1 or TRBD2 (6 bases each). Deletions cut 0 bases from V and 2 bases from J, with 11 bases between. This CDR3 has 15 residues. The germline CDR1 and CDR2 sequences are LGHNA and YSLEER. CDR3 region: CASSQDRGETYEQYF. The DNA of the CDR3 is TGCGCCAGCAGCCAAGATAGGGGGGAAACCTACGAGCAGTACTTC.

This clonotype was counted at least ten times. CDR3 DNA: TGTGCCAGCAGTTACTTGTCAGGTCGGGAGACCCAGTACTTC. This codes for CASSYLSGRETQYF. The chain has TRBV6-6 and TRBJ2-5, with D unclear. V was pared by 1 base and J by 5 bases, with 11 bases between. Germline CDR1 and CDR2: MNHNY and SVGAGI (reference sequence). The CDR3 spans 14 residues.

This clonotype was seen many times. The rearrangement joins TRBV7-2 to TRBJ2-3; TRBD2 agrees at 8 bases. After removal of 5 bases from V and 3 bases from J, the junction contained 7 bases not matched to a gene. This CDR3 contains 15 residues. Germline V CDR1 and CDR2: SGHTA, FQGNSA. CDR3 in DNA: TGTGCCAGCAGCAGCAGGGGACTAGATACAGATACGCAGTATTTT. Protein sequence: CASSSRGLDTDTQYF.

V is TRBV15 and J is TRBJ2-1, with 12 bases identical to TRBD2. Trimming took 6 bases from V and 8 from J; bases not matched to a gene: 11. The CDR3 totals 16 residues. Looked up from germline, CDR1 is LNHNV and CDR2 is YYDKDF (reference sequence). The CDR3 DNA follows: TGTGCCACCAGACCCGACGGACTAGCGGGAACCCATGAGCAGTTCTTC. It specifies CATRPDGLAGTHEQFF.

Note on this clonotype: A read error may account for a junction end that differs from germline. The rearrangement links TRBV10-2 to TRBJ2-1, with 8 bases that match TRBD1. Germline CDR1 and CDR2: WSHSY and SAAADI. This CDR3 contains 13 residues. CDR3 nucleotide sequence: TGCGCCAGCACCGGGGGACAGGCCTTAAGGCGGATCTTC. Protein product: CASTGGQALRRIF.

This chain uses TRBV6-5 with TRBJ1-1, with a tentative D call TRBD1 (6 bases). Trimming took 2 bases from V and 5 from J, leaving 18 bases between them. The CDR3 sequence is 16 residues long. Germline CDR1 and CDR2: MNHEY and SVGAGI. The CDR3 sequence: CASSYRVRAQGTEAFF. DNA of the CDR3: TGTGCCAGCAGTTACAGGGTCCGCGCCCAGGGGACTGAAGCTTTCTTT.

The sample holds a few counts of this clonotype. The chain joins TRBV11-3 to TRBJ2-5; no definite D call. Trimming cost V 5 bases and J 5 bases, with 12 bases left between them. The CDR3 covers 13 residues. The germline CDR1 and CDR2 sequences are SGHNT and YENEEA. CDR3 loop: CASSGLSSETQYF. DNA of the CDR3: TGTGCCAGCAGCGGTCTATCGTCGGAGACCCAGTACTTC.

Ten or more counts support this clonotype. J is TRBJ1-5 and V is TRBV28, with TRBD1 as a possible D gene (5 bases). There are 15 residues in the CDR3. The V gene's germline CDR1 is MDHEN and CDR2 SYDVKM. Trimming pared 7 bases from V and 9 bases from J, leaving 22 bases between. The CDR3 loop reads CASTPRAGSSRPQHF. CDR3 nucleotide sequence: TGTGCCAGCACCCCCCGGGCAGGGTCCAGCCGGCCCCAGCATTTT.

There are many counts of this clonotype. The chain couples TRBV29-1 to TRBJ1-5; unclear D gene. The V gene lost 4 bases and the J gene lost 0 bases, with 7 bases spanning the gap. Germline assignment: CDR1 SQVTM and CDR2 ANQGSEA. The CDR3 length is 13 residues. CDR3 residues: CSVVEYSNQPQHF. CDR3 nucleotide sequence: TGCAGCGTTGTTGAATATAGCAATCAGCCCCAGCATTTT.

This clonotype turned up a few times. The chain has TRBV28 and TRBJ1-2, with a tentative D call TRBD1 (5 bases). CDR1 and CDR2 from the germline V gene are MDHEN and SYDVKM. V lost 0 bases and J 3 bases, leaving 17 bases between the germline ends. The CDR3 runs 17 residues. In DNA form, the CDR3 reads TGTGCCAGCAGTTTATGGGCAGGGACCTTGGGAGACTATGGCTACACCTTC. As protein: CASSLWAGTLGDYGYTF.

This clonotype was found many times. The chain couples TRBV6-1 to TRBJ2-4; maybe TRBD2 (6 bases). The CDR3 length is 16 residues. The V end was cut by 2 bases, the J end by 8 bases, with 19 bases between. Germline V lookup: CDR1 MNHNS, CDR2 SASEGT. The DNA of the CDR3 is TGTGCCAGCAGTGAATATCCCCCAGCAGGAGGGGACATTCAGTACTTC. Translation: CASSEYPPAGGDIQYF.

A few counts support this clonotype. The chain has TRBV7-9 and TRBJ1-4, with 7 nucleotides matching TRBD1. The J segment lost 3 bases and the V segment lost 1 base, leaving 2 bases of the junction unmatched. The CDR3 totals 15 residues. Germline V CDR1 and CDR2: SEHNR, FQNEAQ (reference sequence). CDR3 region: CASSLVGQPNEKLFF. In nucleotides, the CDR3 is TGTGCCAGCAGCTTAGTGGGACAGCCTAATGAAAAACTGTTTTTT.

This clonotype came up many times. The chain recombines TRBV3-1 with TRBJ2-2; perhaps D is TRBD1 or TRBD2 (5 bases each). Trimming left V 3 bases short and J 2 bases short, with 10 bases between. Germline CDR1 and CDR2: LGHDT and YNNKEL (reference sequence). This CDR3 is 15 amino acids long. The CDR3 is CASSHKGSNTGELFF. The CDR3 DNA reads TGTGCCAGCAGCCACAAGGGGAGTAACACCGGGGAGCTGTTTTTT.

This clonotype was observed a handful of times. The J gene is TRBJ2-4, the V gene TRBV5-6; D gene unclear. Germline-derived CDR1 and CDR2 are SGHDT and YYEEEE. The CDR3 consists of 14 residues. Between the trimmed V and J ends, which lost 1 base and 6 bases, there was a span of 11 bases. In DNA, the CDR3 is TGTGCCAGCAGCTTGTGGAGTAGCCCAAACATTCAGTACTTC. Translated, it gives CASSLWSSPNIQYF.

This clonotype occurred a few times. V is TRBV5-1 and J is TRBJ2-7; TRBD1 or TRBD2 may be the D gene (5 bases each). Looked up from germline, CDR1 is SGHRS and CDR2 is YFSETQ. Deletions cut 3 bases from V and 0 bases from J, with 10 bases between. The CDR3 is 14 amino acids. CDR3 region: CASSSGTASYEQYF. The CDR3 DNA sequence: TGCGCCAGCAGCTCCGGGACGGCCTCCTACGAGCAGTACTTC.

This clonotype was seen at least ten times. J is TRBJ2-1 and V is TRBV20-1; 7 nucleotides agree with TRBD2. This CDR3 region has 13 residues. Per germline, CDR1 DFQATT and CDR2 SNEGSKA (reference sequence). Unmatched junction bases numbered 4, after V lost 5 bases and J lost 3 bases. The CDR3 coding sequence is TGCAGTGCTTATAGCGGGCTCTACAATGAGCAGTTCTTC. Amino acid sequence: CSAYSGLYNEQFF.

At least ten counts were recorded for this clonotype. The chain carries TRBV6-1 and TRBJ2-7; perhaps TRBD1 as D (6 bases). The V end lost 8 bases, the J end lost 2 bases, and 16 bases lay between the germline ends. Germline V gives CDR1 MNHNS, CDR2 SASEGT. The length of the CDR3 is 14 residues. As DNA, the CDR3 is TGTGCCAGCTCCTTCAGGGGACAAACCTACGAGCAGTACTTC. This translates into CASSFRGQTYEQYF.

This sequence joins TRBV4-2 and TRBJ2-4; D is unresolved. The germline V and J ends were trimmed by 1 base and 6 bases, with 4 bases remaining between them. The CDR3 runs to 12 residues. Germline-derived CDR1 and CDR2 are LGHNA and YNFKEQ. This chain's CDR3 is CASSQGPNIQYF. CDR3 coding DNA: TGTGCCAGCAGCCAAGGTCCAAACATTCAGTACTTC.

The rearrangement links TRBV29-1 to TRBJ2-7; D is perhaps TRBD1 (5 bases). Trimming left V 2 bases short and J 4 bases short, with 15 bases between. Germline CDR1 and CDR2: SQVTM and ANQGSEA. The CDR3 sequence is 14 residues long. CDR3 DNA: TGCAGCGTTGAACGGGCGCAGGGTGCATACGAGCAGTACTTC. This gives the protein CSVERAQGAYEQYF.

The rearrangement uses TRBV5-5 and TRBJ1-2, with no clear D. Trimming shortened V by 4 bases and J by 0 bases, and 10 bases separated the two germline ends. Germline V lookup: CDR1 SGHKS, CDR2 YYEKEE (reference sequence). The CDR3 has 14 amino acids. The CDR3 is CASSPVITNYGYTF. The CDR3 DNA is TGTGCCAGCAGCCCGGTGATCACTAACTATGGCTACACCTTC.

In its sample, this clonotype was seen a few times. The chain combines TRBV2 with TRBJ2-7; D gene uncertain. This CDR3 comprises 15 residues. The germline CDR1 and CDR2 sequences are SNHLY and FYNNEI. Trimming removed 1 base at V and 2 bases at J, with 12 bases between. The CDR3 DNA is TGTGCCAGCAGTGAAGAGGCCCGTACAACCTACGAGCAGTACTTC. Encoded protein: CASSEEARTTYEQYF.

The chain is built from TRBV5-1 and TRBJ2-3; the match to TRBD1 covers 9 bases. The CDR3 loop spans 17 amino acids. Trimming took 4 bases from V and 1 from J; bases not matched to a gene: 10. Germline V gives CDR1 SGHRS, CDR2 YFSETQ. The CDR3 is CASSMGQGILGTDTQYF. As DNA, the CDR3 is TGCGCCAGCAGCATGGGACAGGGAATATTAGGCACAGATACGCAGTATTTT. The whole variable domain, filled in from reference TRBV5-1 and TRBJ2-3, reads KAGVTQTPRYLIKTRGQQVTLSCSPISGHRSVSWYQQTPGQGLQFLFEYFSETQRNKGNFPGRFSGRQFSNSRSEMNVSTLELGDSALYLCASSMGQGILGTDTQYFGPGTRLTVL.

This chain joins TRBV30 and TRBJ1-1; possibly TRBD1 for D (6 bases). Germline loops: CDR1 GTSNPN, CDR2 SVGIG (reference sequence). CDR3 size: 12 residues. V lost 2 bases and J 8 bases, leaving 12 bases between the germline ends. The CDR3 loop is CAWSRGGTEAFF. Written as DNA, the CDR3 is TGTGCCTGGAGTCGAGGGGGGACAGAAGCTTTCTTT. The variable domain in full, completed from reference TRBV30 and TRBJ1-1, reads SQTIHQWPATLVQPVGSPLSLECTVEGTSNPNLYWYRQAAGRGLQLLFYSVGIGQISSEVPQNLSASRPQDRQFILSSKKLLLSDSGFYLCAWSRGGTEAFFGQGTRLTVV.

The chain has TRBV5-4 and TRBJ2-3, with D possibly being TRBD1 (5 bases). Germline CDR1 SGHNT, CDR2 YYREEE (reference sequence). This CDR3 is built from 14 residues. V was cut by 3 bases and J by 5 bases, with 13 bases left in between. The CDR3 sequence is CASSYATGVDTQYF. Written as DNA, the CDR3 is TGTGCCAGCAGCTATGCCACAGGAGTAGATACGCAGTATTTT.

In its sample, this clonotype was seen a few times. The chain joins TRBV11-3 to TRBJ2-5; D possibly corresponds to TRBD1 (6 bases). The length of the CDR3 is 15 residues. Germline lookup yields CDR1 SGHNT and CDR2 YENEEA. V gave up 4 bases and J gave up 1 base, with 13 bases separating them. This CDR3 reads CASSSARGSQETQYF. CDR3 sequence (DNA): TGTGCCAGCAGCTCAGCTAGGGGGTCCCAAGAGACCCAGTACTTC.

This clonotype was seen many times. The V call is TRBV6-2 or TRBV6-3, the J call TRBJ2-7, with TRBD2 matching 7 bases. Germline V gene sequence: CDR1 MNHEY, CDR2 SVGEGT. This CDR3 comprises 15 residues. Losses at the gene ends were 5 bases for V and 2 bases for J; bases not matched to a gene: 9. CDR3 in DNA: TGTGCCAGCAGTGATCCAGCGGGAAGAACCTACGAGCAGTACTTC. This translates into CASSDPAGRTYEQYF.

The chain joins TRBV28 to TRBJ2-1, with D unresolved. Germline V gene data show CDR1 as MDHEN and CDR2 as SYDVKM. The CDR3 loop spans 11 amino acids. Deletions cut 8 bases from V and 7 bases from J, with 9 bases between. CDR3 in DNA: TGTGCCAGCCCTTCCGCGAATGAGCAGTTCTTC. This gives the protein CASPSANEQFF.

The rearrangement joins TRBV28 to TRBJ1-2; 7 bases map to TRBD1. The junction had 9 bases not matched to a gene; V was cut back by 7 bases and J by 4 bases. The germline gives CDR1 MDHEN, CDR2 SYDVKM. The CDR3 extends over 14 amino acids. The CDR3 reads CASTGTVFFYGYTF. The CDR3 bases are TGTGCCAGCACCGGGACAGTCTTTTTCTATGGCTACACCTTC.

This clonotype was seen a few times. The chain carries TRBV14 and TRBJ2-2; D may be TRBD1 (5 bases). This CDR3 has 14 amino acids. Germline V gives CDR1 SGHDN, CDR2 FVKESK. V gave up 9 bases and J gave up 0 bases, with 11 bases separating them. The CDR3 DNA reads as TGTGCCAGTCAAGGGGCCTCGAACACCGGGGAGCTGTTTTTT. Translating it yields CASQGASNTGELFF.